This is a list of T cell receptor beta chains from one sample in a study of T cell clones after liver transplantation. TCRdb's copy holds only in-frame clones and misses some; the assay was immunoSEQ multiplex PCR. The sample includes roughly 100,000 clones, about 86% seen only once; the top ten take approximately 3%. This material consisted of CD4+ T cells from blood, taken around 44 months after liver transplant. The receptor set was obtained from a human patient who received a liver transplant. Some of these T cells may belong to the graft donor. CDR3s include the opening cysteine and the closing phenylalanine or tryptophan.

CDR3	J	V
CASSPPWTEKETQYF	TRBJ2-5	TRBV18
CASSQDLRERVGEQFF	TRBJ2-1	TRBV4-2
CASSLGSSLAKNIQYF	TRBJ2-4	TRBV5-6
CASSLVPATNEKLFF	TRBJ1-4	TRBV7-2
CASSLEWGAGYEQYF	TRBJ2-7	TRBV7-2
CANERGRDSPNYGYTF	TRBJ1-2	TRBV2
CASSSRGLALGETQYF	TRBJ2-5	TRBV7-2
CASSPRGGDTEAFF	TRBJ1-1	TRBV5-4
CASSQKPIAQYF	TRBJ2-3	TRBV11-2
CASSLGRTYEQYF	TRBJ2-7	TRBV7-3
CASTGGGAGANVLTF	TRBJ2-6	TRBV6-6
CASSFPANYGYTF	TRBJ1-2	TRBV5-6
CASSPGGGSSYEQYF	TRBJ2-7	TRBV7-2
CASSPTGLTNYGYTF	TRBJ1-2	TRBV27
CASSLAPPSETQYF	TRBJ2-5	TRBV5-1
CASSSTGQGAGYGYTF	TRBJ1-2	TRBV5-6
CASRDPGQRNTEAFF	TRBJ1-1	TRBV27
CASSLPPMETQYF	TRBJ2-5	TRBV28
CASSPLGGPGLGEAFF	TRBJ1-1	TRBV19
CASRDIGEAFF	TRBJ1-1	TRBV10-2
CASSVGLLVFF	TRBJ2-1	TRBV6-1
CASSPQGSYNEQFF	TRBJ2-1	TRBV11-1
CASSQAGGRHEQYF	TRBJ2-7	TRBV4-1
CASSFTGAYNEQFF	TRBJ2-1	TRBV7-9